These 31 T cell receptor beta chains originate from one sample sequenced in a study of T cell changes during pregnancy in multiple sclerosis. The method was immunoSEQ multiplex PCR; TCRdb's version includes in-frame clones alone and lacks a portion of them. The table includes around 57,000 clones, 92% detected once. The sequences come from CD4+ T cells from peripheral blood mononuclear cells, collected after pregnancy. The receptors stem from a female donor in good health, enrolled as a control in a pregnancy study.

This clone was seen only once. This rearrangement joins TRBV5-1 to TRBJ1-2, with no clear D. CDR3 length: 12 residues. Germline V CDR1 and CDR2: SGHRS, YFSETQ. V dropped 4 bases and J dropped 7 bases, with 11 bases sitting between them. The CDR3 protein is CASSTRHGGYTF. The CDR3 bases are TGCGCCAGCAGCACCCGACATGGTGGCTACACCTTC.

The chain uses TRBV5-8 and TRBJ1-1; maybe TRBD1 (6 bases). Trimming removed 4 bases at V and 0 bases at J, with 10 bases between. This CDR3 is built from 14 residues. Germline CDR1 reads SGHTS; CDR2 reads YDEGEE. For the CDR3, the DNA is TGTGCCAGCAGCGTCAGGGGACTGAACACTGAAGCTTTCTTT. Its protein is CASSVRGLNTEAFF.

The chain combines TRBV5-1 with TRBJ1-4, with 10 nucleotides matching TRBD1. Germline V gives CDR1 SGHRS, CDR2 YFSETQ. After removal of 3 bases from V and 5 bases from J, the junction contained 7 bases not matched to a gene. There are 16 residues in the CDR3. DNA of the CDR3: TGCGCCAGCAGCTGGACGACAGGGGGCCTAAATGAAAAACTGTTTTTT. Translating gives CASSWTTGGLNEKLFF. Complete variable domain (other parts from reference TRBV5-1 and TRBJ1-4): KAGVTQTPRYLIKTRGQQVTLSCSPISGHRSVSWYQQTPGQGLQFLFEYFSETQRNKGNFPGRFSGRQFSNSRSEMNVSTLELGDSALYLCASSWTTGGLNEKLFFGSGTQLSVL.

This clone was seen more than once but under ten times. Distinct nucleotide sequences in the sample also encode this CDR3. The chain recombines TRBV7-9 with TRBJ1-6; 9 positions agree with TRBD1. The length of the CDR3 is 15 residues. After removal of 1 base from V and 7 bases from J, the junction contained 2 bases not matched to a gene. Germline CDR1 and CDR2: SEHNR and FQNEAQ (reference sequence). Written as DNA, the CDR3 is TGTGCCAGCAGCTTAGTTGGGACAGGGAATTCACCCCTCCACTTT. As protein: CASSLVGTGNSPLHF.

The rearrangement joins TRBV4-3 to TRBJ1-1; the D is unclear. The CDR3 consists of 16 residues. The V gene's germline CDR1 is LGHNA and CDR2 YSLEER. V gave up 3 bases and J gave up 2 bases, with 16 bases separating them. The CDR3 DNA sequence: TGCGCCAGCAGCCATATTACCGGGGTCGATAACACTGAAGCTTTCTTT. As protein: CASSHITGVDNTEAFF.

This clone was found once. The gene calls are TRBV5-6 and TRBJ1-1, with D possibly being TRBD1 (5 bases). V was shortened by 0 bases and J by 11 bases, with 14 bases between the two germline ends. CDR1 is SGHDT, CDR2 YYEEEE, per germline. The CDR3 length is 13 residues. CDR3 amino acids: CASSLGGGVGAFF. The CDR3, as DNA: TGTGCCAGCAGCTTGGGGGGCGGGGTAGGTGCTTTCTTT. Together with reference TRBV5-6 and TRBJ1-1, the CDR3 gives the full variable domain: DAGVTQSPTHLIKTRGQQVTLRCSPKSGHDTVSWYQQALGQGPQFIFQYYEEEERQRGNFPDRFSGHQFPNYSSELNVNALLLGDSALYLCASSLGGGVGAFFGQGTRLTVV.

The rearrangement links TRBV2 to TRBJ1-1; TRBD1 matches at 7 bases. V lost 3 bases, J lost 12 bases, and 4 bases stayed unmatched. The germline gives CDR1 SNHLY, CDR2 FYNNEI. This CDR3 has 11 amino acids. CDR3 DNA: TGTGCCAGCAGTGACCCAGGGGGACCTTTCTTT. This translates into CASSDPGGPFF.

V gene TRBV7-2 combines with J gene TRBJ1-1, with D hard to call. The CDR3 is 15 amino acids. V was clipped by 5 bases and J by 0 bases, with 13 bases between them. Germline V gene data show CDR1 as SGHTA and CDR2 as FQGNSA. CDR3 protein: CASSLFGSMNTEAFF. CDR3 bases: TGTGCCAGCAGCCTATTCGGGTCTATGAACACTGAAGCTTTCTTT.

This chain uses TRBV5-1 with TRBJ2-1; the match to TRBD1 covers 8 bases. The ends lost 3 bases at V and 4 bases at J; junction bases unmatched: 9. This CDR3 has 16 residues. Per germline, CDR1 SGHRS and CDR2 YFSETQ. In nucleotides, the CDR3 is TGCGCCAGCAGCTCGTCCTACCAGGGGGCTTACAATGAGCAGTTCTTC. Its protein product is CASSSSYQGAYNEQFF.

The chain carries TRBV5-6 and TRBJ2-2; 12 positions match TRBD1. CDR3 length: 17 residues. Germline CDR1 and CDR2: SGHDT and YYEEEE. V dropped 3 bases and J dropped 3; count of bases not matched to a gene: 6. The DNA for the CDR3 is TGTGCCAGCAGCTGGGGACAGGGGGCCTCCTACACCGGGGAGCTGTTTTTT. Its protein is CASSWGQGASYTGELFF. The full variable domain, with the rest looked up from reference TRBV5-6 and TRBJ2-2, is DAGVTQSPTHLIKTRGQQVTLRCSPKSGHDTVSWYQQALGQGPQFIFQYYEEEERQRGNFPDRFSGHQFPNYSSELNVNALLLGDSALYLCASSWGQGASYTGELFFGEGSRLTVL.

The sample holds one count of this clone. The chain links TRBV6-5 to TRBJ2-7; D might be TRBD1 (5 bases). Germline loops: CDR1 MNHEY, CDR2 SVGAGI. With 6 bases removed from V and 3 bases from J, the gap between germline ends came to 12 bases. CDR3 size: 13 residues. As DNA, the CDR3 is TGTGCCAGCAGCCCCAGGGTTAGCTACGAGCAGTACTTC. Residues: CASSPRVSYEQYF.

CDR3 in amino acids: CASSITADTEAFF. For the CDR3, the DNA is TGTGCCAGTAGTATCACGGCGGACACTGAAGCTTTCTTT. V gene TRBV19 combines with J gene TRBJ1-1, with D unresolved. The germline gives CDR1 LNHDA, CDR2 SQIVND (reference sequence). Trimming removed 3 bases from V and 3 bases from J, with 8 bases in between. The CDR3 runs to 13 residues.

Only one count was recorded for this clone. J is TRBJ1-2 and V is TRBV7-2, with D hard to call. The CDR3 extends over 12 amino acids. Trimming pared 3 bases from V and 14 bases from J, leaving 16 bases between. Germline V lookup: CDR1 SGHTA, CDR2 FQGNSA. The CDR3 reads CASSFNLQAYTF. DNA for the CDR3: TGTGCCAGCAGCTTCAATCTTCAAGCTTATACCTTC. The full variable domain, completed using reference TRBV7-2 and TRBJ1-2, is GAGVSQSPSNKVTEKGKDVELRCDPISGHTALYWYRQSLGQGLEFLIYFQGNSAPDKSGLPSDRFSAERTGGSVSTLTIQRTQQEDSAVYLCASSFNLQAYTFGSGTRLTVV.

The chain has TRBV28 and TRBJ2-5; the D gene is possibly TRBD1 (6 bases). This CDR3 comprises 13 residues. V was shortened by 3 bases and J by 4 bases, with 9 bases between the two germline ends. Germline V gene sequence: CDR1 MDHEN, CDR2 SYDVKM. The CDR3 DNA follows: TGTGCCAGCAGTTTTGGCAGGGGAGAGACCCAGTACTTC. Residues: CASSFGRGETQYF.

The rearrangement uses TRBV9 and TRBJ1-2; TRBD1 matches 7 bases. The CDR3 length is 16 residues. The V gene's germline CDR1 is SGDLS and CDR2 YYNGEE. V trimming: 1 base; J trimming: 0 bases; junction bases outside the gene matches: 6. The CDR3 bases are TGTGCCAGCAGCGTATCCCTGGGACAGACTAACTATGGCTACACCTTC. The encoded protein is CASSVSLGQTNYGYTF. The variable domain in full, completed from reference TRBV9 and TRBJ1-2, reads DSGVTQTPKHLITATGQRVTLRCSPRSGDLSVYWYQQSLDQGLQFLIQYYNGEERAKGNILERFSAQQFPDLHSELNLSSLELGDSALYFCASSVSLGQTNYGYTFGSGTRLTVV.

CDR3 nucleotides: TGTGCCAGCAGTGTGGGCAGGGGGCGTGTGAACGGCACAGATACGCAGTATTTT. Translation gives CASSVGRGRVNGTDTQYF. This rearrangement joins TRBV2 to TRBJ2-3; 8 bases fit TRBD1. The trim removed 4 bases at V and 1 base at J, leaving 13 bases unmatched. This CDR3 has 18 amino acids. Germline V gene lookup returns CDR1 SNHLY and CDR2 FYNNEI. Looking up the rest from reference TRBV2 and TRBJ2-3 gives the full variable domain: EPEVTQTPSHQVTQMGQEVILRCVPISNHLYFYWYRQILGQKVEFLVSFYNNEISEKSEIFDDQFSVERPDGSNFTLKIRSTKLEDSAMYFCASSVGRGRVNGTDTQYFGPGTRLTVL.

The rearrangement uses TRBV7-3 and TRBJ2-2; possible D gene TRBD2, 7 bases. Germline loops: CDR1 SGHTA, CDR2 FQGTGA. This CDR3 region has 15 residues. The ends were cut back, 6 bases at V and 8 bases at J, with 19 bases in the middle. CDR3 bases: TGTGCCAGCAGGGGCGGGGGCACCGAGCGAGGGGAGCTGTTTTTT. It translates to CASRGGGTERGELFF.

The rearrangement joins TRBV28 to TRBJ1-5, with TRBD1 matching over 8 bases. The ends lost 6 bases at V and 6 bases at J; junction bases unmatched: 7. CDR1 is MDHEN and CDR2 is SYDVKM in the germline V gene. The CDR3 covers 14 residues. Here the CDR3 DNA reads TGTGCCAGCAGGCAGGGGGCTCGTGGTCAGCCCCAGCATTTT. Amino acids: CASRQGARGQPQHF.

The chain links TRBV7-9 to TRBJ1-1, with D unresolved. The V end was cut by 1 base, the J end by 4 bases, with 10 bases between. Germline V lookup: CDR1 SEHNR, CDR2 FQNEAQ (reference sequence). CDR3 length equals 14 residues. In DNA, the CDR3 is TGTGCCAGCAGCTTAGGCTCCTTGAGCACTGAAGCTTTCTTT. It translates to CASSLGSLSTEAFF.

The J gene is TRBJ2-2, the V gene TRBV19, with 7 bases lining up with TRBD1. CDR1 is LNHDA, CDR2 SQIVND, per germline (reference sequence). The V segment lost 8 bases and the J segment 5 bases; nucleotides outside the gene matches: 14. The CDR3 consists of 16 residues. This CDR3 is CASRRGDRVGTGELFF. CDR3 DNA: TGTGCCAGTCGTAGGGGAGACAGGGTTGGAACCGGGGAGCTGTTTTTT.

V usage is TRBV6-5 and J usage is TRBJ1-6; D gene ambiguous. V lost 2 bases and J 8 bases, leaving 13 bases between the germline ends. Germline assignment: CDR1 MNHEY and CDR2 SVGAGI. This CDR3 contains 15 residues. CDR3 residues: CASSYRVMRDSPLHF. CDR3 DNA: TGTGCCAGCAGTTACCGGGTCATGAGGGATTCACCCCTCCACTTT.

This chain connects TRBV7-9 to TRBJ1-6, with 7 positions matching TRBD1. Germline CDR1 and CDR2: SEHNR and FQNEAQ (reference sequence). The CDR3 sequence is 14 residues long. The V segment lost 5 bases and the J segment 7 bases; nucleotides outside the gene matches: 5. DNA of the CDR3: TGTGCCAGCAGCCCCACAGGGGACAATTCACCCCTCCACTTT. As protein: CASSPTGDNSPLHF.

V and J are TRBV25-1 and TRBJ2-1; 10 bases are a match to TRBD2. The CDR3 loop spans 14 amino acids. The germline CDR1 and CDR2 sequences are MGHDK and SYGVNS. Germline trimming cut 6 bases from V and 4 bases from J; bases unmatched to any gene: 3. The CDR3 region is CASRSSGGYNEQFF. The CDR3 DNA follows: TGTGCCAGCAGGTCTAGCGGGGGTTACAATGAGCAGTTCTTC.

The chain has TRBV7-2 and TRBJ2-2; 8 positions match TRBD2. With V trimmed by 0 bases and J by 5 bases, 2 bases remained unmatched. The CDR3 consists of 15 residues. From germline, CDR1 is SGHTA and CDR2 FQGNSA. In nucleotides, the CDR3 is TGTGCCAGCAGCTTAGCTAGCGGGGTAACCGGGGAGCTGTTTTTT. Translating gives CASSLASGVTGELFF. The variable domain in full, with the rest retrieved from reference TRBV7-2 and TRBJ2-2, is GAGVSQSPSNKVTEKGKDVELRCDPISGHTALYWYRQSLGQGLEFLIYFQGNSAPDKSGLPSDRFSAERTGGSVSTLTIQRTQQEDSAVYLCASSLASGVTGELFFGEGSRLTVL.

CDR3 nucleotides: TGTGCCAGCAGTTCGAGGGAGGCGCAGTATTTT. Protein: CASSSREAQYF. The chain uses TRBV6-1 and TRBJ2-3; perhaps TRBD2 as D (6 bases). V was cut by 5 bases and J by 10 bases, with 10 bases left in between. Germline V CDR1 and CDR2: MNHNS, SASEGT. The CDR3 extends over 11 amino acids.

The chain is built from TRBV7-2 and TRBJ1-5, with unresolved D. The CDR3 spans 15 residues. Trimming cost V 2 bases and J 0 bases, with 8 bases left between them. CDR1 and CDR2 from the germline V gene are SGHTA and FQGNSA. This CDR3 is CASSLTEYSNQPQHF. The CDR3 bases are TGTGCCAGCAGCTTAACTGAATATAGCAATCAGCCCCAGCATTTT.

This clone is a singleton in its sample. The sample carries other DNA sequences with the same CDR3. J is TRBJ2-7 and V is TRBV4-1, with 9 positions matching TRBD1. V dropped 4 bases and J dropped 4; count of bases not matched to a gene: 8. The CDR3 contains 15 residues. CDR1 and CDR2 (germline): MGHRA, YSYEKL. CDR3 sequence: CASSRPGQGDYEQYF. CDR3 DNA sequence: TGCGCCAGCAGCCGTCCGGGACAGGGAGATTACGAGCAGTACTTC.

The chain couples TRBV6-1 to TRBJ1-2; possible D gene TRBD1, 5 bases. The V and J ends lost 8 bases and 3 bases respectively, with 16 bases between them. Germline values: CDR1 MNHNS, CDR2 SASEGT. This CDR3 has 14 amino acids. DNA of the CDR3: TGTGCCAGCGCACTTCTCAGGGACTACTATGGCTACACCTTC. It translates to CASALLRDYYGYTF.

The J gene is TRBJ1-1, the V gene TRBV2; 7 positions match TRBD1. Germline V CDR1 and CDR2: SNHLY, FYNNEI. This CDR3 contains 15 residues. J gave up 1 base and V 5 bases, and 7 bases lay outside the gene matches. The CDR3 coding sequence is TGTGCCAGCAGTATCCTGACAGGGAGGAACACTGAAGCTTTCTTT. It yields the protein CASSILTGRNTEAFF.

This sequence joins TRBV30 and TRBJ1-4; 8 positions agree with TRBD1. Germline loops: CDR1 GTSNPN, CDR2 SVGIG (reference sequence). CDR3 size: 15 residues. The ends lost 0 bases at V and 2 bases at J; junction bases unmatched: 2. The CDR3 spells CAWSVRTGTNEKLFF. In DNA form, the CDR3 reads TGTGCCTGGAGTGTACGGACAGGGACTAATGAAAAACTGTTTTTT.

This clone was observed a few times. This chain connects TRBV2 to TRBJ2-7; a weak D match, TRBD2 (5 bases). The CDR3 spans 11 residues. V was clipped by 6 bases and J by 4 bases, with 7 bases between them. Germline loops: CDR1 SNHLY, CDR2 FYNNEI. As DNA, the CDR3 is TGTGCCAGCAGCCGAGGGTACGAGCAGTACTTC. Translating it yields CASSRGYEQYF. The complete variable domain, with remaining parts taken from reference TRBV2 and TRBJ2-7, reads EPEVTQTPSHQVTQMGQEVILRCVPISNHLYFYWYRQILGQKVEFLVSFYNNEISEKSEIFDDQFSVERPDGSNFTLKIRSTKLEDSAMYFCASSRGYEQYFGPGTRLTVT.